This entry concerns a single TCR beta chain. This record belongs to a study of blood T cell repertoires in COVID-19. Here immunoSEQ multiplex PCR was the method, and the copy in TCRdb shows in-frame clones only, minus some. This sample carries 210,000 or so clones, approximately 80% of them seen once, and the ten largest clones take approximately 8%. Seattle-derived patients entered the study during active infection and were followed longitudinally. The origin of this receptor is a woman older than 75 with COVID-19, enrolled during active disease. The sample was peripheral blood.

The DNA for the CDR3 is TGTGCCAGCAGCTCGACTAGTTCCGGGGAGCTGTTTTTT. Translating it yields CASSSTSSGELFF. The chain joins TRBV7-3 to TRBJ2-2; D is possibly TRBD2 (6 bases). Germline V gene sequence: CDR1 SGHTA, CDR2 FQGTGA. The CDR3 is 13 residues long. V gave up 4 bases and J gave up 6 bases, with 9 bases separating them.